This T cell receptor (beta chain) originates from a study of identical twins. Whole-study findings and limits: For out-of-frame alpha sequences shared by twins, low generation probability was in excess. Because invariant MAIT and iNKT cells could be present, zero-insertion analyses could be partly confounded. Instead of following the same donors, the conclusions were based on cross-sectional statistical analysis.

TCRdb fed the 5' RACE reads into MiXCR, producing one record per CDR3 protein. The repertoire holds approximately 600,000 distinct CDR3 sequences, under 8.5% seen once, with roughly 1.5% in the top ten. Germline CDR1 DFQATT, CDR2 SNEGSKA (reference sequence). The CDR3 runs to 13 residues. The V and J ends lost 3 bases and 7 bases respectively, with 15 bases between them. To note about this clonotype: The antigen remains undetermined.

The same sample was also studied in work on yellow fever vaccine responses in identical twins.

Sequenced: PBMCs. This chain connects TRBV20-1 to TRBJ1-1, with D unclear. The clonotype was recovered from a woman between 18 and 30 years old in good health. CDR3 nucleotides: TGCAGTGCTAGTAGACTCGGGTCTAATGAAGCTTTCTTT. It is translated as CSASRLGSNEAFF.